The 29 T cell receptor beta chains listed next were all sequenced from one sample in a study of cytomegalovirus exposure and HLA in healthy donors. PCR employed 60 Vbeta and 13 Jbeta primers. Sequencing was performed with immunoSEQ multiplex PCR; in TCRdb, only in-frame clones are kept and a portion is missing. The sample has about 160,000 clones; 70% to 85% are singletons. Sequencing input: PBMCs. The receptors derive from a male donor in good health and CMV-seronegative.

This clone appeared a few times. The chain couples TRBV11-1 to TRBJ2-7; 16 bases match TRBD2. The CDR3 runs to 17 residues. CDR1 SGHAT and CDR2 FQDESV come from the germline V gene (reference sequence). V was pared by 4 bases and J by 4 bases, with 7 bases of the junction left unmatched. The CDR3 nucleotides are TGTGCCAGCAGCTCTGGGACTAGCGGGAGGGCCGGTTACGAGCAGTACTTC. This translates into CASSSGTSGRAGYEQYF.

The rearrangement links TRBV6-1 to TRBJ1-5; D is uncertain. The germline V gene has CDR1 MNHNS and CDR2 SASEGT. CDR3 length: 15 residues. Deletions cut 5 bases from V and 2 bases from J, with 13 bases between. The CDR3 loop is CASSKFPSGNQPQHF. The DNA for the CDR3 is TGTGCCAGCAGTAAATTCCCCTCGGGCAATCAGCCCCAGCATTTT.

The chain couples TRBV7-2 to TRBJ1-2; a weak D match, TRBD1 (6 bases). The ends were cut back, 1 base at V and 5 bases at J, with 26 bases in the middle. Germline CDR1 and CDR2: SGHTA and FQGNSA. CDR3 length equals 19 residues. In nucleotides, the CDR3 is TGTGCCAGCAGCTTAGACACAGGGACCCACTCGCGATCGAGATATGGCTACACCTTC. Its translation: CASSLDTGTHSRSRYGYTF. The full variable domain, in which reference TRBV7-2 and TRBJ1-2 provide the parts outside the CDR3, is GAGVSQSPSNKVTEKGKDVELRCDPISGHTALYWYRQSLGQGLEFLIYFQGNSAPDKSGLPSDRFSAERTGGSVSTLTIQRTQQEDSAVYLCASSLDTGTHSRSRYGYTFGSGTRLTVV.

The CDR3 coding sequence is TGTGCCTGGAGTGTATTAAAGTCGGGCTCTGGAAACACCATATATTTT. Translating gives CAWSVLKSGSGNTIYF. The gene calls are TRBV30 and TRBJ1-3; D remains unclear. The V gene lost 0 bases and the J gene lost 0 bases, with 12 bases spanning the gap. The CDR3 extends over 16 amino acids. Germline-derived CDR1 and CDR2 are GTSNPN and SVGIG (reference sequence).

The J gene is TRBJ2-5, the V gene TRBV7-9, with 10 bases identical to TRBD2. Trimming took 5 bases from V and 5 from J; bases not matched to a gene: 2. The CDR3 is made up of 13 amino acids. Germline lookup yields CDR1 SEHNR and CDR2 FQNEAQ (reference sequence). The CDR3 region has the DNA TGTGCCAGCAGCAGACTAGCGGGCGAGACCCAGTACTTC. This translates into CASSRLAGETQYF.

The chain couples TRBV5-1 to TRBJ2-1; TRBD2 matches at 9 bases. Germline CDR1 is SGHRS and CDR2 is YFSETQ. V was clipped by 9 bases and J by 9 bases; unmatched bases: 13. This CDR3 region has 14 residues. The CDR3 DNA is TGCGCCACCAAGGGGACTAGCAGTGGTCTTGAGCAGTTCTTC. The encoded protein is CATKGTSSGLEQFF.

The chain employs TRBV7-8 and TRBJ2-7; D is unresolved. CDR1 is SGHVS, CDR2 FQNEAQ, per germline. The CDR3 is made up of 12 amino acids. V gave up 5 bases and J gave up 6 bases, with 11 bases separating them. CDR3 region: CASSPGGVEQYF. The CDR3 nucleotides are TGTGCCAGCAGCCCAGGTGGTGTCGAGCAGTACTTC.

The rearrangement uses TRBV6-6 and TRBJ1-1; D is unclear. Germline V gene data show CDR1 as MNHNY and CDR2 as SVGAGI (reference sequence). CDR3 length: 11 residues. Trimming pared 7 bases from V and 3 bases from J, leaving 6 bases between. CDR3 loop: CASNSHTEAFF. CDR3 sequence (DNA): TGTGCCAGCAACAGCCACACTGAAGCTTTCTTT.

The chain combines TRBV19 with TRBJ1-2; TRBD1 agrees at 12 bases. CDR1 and CDR2 (germline): LNHDA, SQIVND (reference sequence). V lost 6 bases to trimming and J lost 8 bases; unmatched junction nucleotides: 7. The CDR3 is made up of 14 amino acids. The DNA of the CDR3 is TGTGCCAGTAGCGGGACAGGGGGCGCTGGGGGCTACACCTTC. Translating it yields CASSGTGGAGGYTF.

The chain joins TRBV2 to TRBJ2-5, with 8 bases matching TRBD2. This CDR3 has 14 amino acids. The germline CDR1 and CDR2 sequences are SNHLY and FYNNEI. V shed 8 bases and J 5 bases; nucleotides not matched to a gene: 10. CDR3 DNA: TGTGCCAGCCGTCCGGGACTAGGTTGGGAGACCCAGTACTTC. It is translated as CASRPGLGWETQYF.

This chain connects TRBV11-2 to TRBJ2-1; D is ambiguous. V was pared by 1 base and J by 0 bases, with 10 bases between. CDR3 length: 16 amino acids. In germline, CDR1 is SGHAT, CDR2 FQNNGV. The chain's CDR3 is CASSLGNSISYNEQFF. CDR3 in DNA: TGTGCCAGCAGCTTAGGAAATAGTATCTCCTACAATGAGCAGTTCTTC.

The chain has TRBV4-2 and TRBJ2-3; tentative D call: TRBD1 (6 bases). In germline, CDR1 is LGHNA, CDR2 YNFKEQ. The CDR3 length is 15 residues. V dropped 1 base and J dropped 2 bases, with 10 bases sitting between them. CDR3 DNA sequence: TGTGCCAGCAGCCAAGCAGGACAGCTCACAGATACGCAGTATTTT. Amino acid sequence: CASSQAGQLTDTQYF.

The rearrangement joins TRBV5-1 to TRBJ2-5; D remains ambiguous. The CDR3 is 11 residues long. Germline lookup yields CDR1 SGHRS and CDR2 YFSETQ. Trimming stripped 5 bases from V and 1 base from J, with 3 bases between. The CDR3 loop is CASRAQETQYF. Written as DNA, the CDR3 is TGCGCCAGCAGGGCCCAAGAGACCCAGTACTTC.

This clone appeared once. The V gene is TRBV28, the J gene TRBJ2-7, with 8 nucleotides matching TRBD2. V shed 3 bases and J 0 bases; nucleotides not matched to a gene: 16. CDR3 length equals 19 residues. Germline V gene data show CDR1 as MDHEN and CDR2 as SYDVKM. The CDR3 reads CASSFRSRAGARLSYEQYF. The CDR3 nucleotides are TGTGCCAGCAGTTTCCGAAGCAGAGCGGGGGCTCGACTCTCCTACGAGCAGTACTTC.

The chain has TRBV5-6 and TRBJ1-2, with 7 bases aligning to TRBD1. Germline values: CDR1 SGHDT, CDR2 YYEEEE. Trimming took 4 bases from V and 4 from J; bases not matched to a gene: 7. The CDR3 is 14 residues long. Written as DNA, the CDR3 is TGTGCCAGCAGCCTAGAGACAGGGTCCTATGGCTACACCTTC. It specifies CASSLETGSYGYTF.

J is TRBJ2-3 and V is TRBV5-6, with TRBD2 identical over 9 bases. Trimming removed 9 bases from V and 2 bases from J; junction bases left unmatched: 7. The CDR3 runs 14 residues. Germline V gene sequence: CDR1 SGHDT, CDR2 YYEEEE. The CDR3 here is CATKRGANTDTQYF. CDR3 bases: TGTGCCACCAAGCGGGGGGCTAACACAGATACGCAGTATTTT.

The CDR3 protein is CASRGGQGAEAFF. CDR3 DNA sequence: TGTGCCAGCAGAGGGGGACAGGGCGCTGAAGCTTTCTTT. This rearrangement joins TRBV9 to TRBJ1-1; 9 bases are shared with TRBD1. The germline gives CDR1 SGDLS, CDR2 YYNGEE. The CDR3 runs 13 residues. The V and J ends lost 5 bases and 6 bases, in that order; junction bases with no gene match: 5. Using reference TRBV9 and TRBJ1-1 for the parts outside the CDR3, the full variable domain is DSGVTQTPKHLITATGQRVTLRCSPRSGDLSVYWYQQSLDQGLQFLIQYYNGEERAKGNILERFSAQQFPDLHSELNLSSLELGDSALYFCASRGGQGAEAFFGQGTRLTVV.

The chain has TRBV7-6 and TRBJ1-1; D possibly corresponds to TRBD1 (6 bases). V shed 1 base and J shed 4 bases, with 13 bases lying between them. Germline V gene data show CDR1 as SGHVS and CDR2 as FNYEAQ. This CDR3 spans 15 amino acids. The CDR3 bases are TGTGCCAGCAGCTTAGGGGGCGGGGGCACCACTGAAGCTTTCTTT. Translating gives CASSLGGGGTTEAFF.

The chain combines TRBV4-3 with TRBJ1-2; D is perhaps TRBD1 (5 bases). Trimming took off 0 bases at V and 7 bases at J, with 15 bases between the two ends. Germline V gene data show CDR1 as LGHNA and CDR2 as YSLEER. The CDR3 is made up of 15 amino acids. The CDR3 DNA reads as TGCGCCAGCAGCCAAGAGGCGGGGGGTATAGGTGGCTACACCTTC. This translates into CASSQEAGGIGGYTF.

A single count supports this clone. The J gene is TRBJ2-1, the V gene TRBV4-3, with 11 bases aligning to TRBD2. The CDR3 runs to 18 residues. Germline V CDR1 and CDR2: LGHNA, YSLEER. With V trimmed by 0 bases and J by 4 bases, 8 bases remained unmatched. Written as DNA, the CDR3 is TGCGCCAGCAGCCAAGATCGCGCTAGCGGGGGGCCGTACAATGAGCAGTTCTTC. As protein: CASSQDRASGGPYNEQFF.

The chain links TRBV28 to TRBJ2-7, with unresolved D. Germline CDR1 reads MDHEN; CDR2 reads SYDVKM. This CDR3 is 12 amino acids long. Deletions cut 3 bases from V and 3 bases from J, with 6 bases between. The CDR3 DNA reads as TGTGCCAGCAGTTTCCAGAACTACGAGCAGTACTTC. Residues: CASSFQNYEQYF.

The chain employs TRBV4-3 and TRBJ2-1; D is undetermined. CDR1 is LGHNA, CDR2 YSLEER, per germline. V was cut by 0 bases and J by 6 bases, with 6 bases left in between. The CDR3 loop spans 13 amino acids. The CDR3 sequence: CASSQEASNEQFF. The CDR3 nucleotides read TGCGCCAGCAGCCAAGAGGCTTCCAATGAGCAGTTCTTC.

With respect to this clone: In the same sample, other DNA sequences code for this CDR3. This chain connects TRBV5-1 to TRBJ1-5, with 7 bases aligning to TRBD1. The CDR3 totals 13 residues. Germline assignment: CDR1 SGHRS and CDR2 YFSETQ. V was clipped by 1 base and J by 5 bases; unmatched bases: 0. CDR3 loop: CASSLTGDQPQHF. The CDR3 DNA follows: TGCGCCAGCAGCTTGACAGGGGATCAGCCCCAGCATTTT.

J is TRBJ2-2 and V is TRBV6-6, with 7 bases identical to TRBD2. Germline loops: CDR1 MNHNY, CDR2 SVGAGI (reference sequence). V shed 11 bases, J shed 2 bases, and the junction held 8 bases outside the gene matches. The CDR3 extends over 14 amino acids. The CDR3 sequence: CASQRGDNTGELFF. DNA of the CDR3: TGTGCCTCCCAACGGGGGGATAACACCGGGGAGCTGTTTTTT.

The V and J genes are TRBV29-1 and TRBJ2-3, with 10 bases fitting TRBD2. The CDR3 loop spans 14 amino acids. J gave up 1 base and V 2 bases, and 0 bases lay outside the gene matches. Germline assignment: CDR1 SQVTM and CDR2 ANQGSEA. The CDR3: CSVELAGGTDTQYF. The CDR3 DNA reads TGCAGCGTTGAACTAGCGGGGGGCACAGATACGCAGTATTTT.

The chain combines TRBV2 with TRBJ1-5; D is possibly TRBD1 (6 bases). Trimming removed 4 bases at V and 5 bases at J, with 18 bases between. The CDR3 loop spans 16 amino acids. Germline loops: CDR1 SNHLY, CDR2 FYNNEI. In DNA, the CDR3 is TGTGCCAGCAGTGCTCGGGACACTGAAGGGGATCAGCCCCAGCATTTT. This codes for CASSARDTEGDQPQHF.

A remark on this clone: The junction does not match germline at one end; this may be a read error. J is TRBJ2-7 and V is TRBV7-9; 7 nucleotides align to TRBD2. There are 14 residues in the CDR3. The germline gives CDR1 SEHNR, CDR2 FQNEAQ (reference sequence). The CDR3 bases are TGTTCCAGCAGCTTAGCAGCGGGGTCCTACGAGCAGTACTTC. Its protein is CSSSLAAGSYEQYF.

J is TRBJ2-5 and V is TRBV7-6, with 12 bases fitting TRBD2. V lost 5 bases to trimming and J lost 2 bases; unmatched junction nucleotides: 3. Germline assignment: CDR1 SGHVS and CDR2 FNYEAQ. There are 15 residues in the CDR3. DNA for the CDR3: TGTGCCAGCAGCCCCCTAGCGGGAGGGCAAGAGACCCAGTACTTC. This sequence encodes CASSPLAGGQETQYF.

This chain joins TRBV5-1 and TRBJ2-5, with a possible D match to TRBD1 (6 bases). The CDR3 is 14 amino acids. Germline CDR1 reads SGHRS; CDR2 reads YFSETQ. The ends were cut back, 4 bases at V and 0 bases at J, with 10 bases in the middle. Here the CDR3 DNA reads TGCGCCAGCAGCCTCGGGACAAACCAAGAGACCCAGTACTTC. This gives the protein CASSLGTNQETQYF.